This T cell receptor beta chain was captured by sequencing in a study of blood T cell repertoires in COVID-19. About the research overall: Collection of acute and convalescent COVID-19 samples took place in the United States, Italy and Spain. The analysed material was cDNA or gDNA that came from T cells, B-cell-depleted T cells, or PBMCs.

Germline CDR1 reads MGHRA; CDR2 reads YSYEKL. The germline V and J ends were trimmed by 0 bases and 4 bases, with 12 bases remaining between them. This CDR3 has 15 residues. In the original analysis: It was from reference gene primer amplification that nucleated cell counts were estimated. Assay used: immunoSEQ multiplex PCR; TCRdb lists only in-frame clones, some missing. V and J calls and clone size are as listed in that table; D and trimming were resolved from the DNA. The sample includes approximately 260,000 clones, 86% of them seen just once. This TCR was sampled from a man aged 18-30 years with active or convalescent COVID-19. Sequenced: peripheral blood. This rearrangement joins TRBV4-1 to TRBJ1-2; D call uncertain. The CDR3 DNA sequence: TGCGCCAGCAGCCAAGATGGAGGGAACCCCTATGGCTACACCTTC. Its translation is CASSQDGGNPYGYTF.